This record looks at one T cell receptor beta chain sequence and its context. These data belong to a study of T cells after yellow fever vaccination. As TCR cDNA was made by 5'RACE template switching, a universal primer site and UMIs were added. Using its own MiXCR run on the 5' RACE reads, TCRdb lists one record per CDR3 protein. The repertoire holds nearly 550,000 distinct CDR3 sequences, with 15% to 20% as singletons. This CDR3 comprises 16 residues. Trimming stripped 1 base from V and 0 bases from J, with 16 bases between. Germline-derived CDR1 and CDR2 are DFQATT and SNEGSKA (reference sequence).

The source material was PBMCs, sampled 15 days after the yellow fever booster vaccination. V and J are TRBV20-1 and TRBJ2-7; weak D call: TRBD2 (5 bases). This clonotype was sampled from a man aged 30 to 39 who received the YFV17D yellow fever vaccine. The CDR3 DNA is TGCAGTGCTAGAGCTATTTCTGCGGGTCCCTCCTACGAGCAGTACTTC. Protein sequence: CSARAISAGPSYEQYF.